The 27 T cell receptor beta chains reported below all come from one sample, sequenced in a study of blood T cell repertoires in COVID-19. Sequencing used immunoSEQ multiplex PCR; TCRdb keeps in-frame clones, though not all of them. The sample carries tens of thousands of clones, over 70% recorded once. Sequenced input: peripheral blood. All receptors derive from a man aged 65-85 years with COVID-19, enrolled during active disease.

The chain couples TRBV19 to TRBJ1-5, with D possibly being TRBD1 (6 bases). The CDR3 is made up of 13 amino acids. V was clipped by 9 bases and J by 2 bases, with 11 bases between them. CDR1 and CDR2 from the germline V gene are LNHDA and SQIVND (reference sequence). CDR3 protein: CARTKGGNQPQHF. The CDR3 region has the DNA TGTGCCAGAACGAAGGGGGGCAATCAGCCCCAGCATTTT. The full variable domain, rest sourced from reference TRBV19 and TRBJ1-5, is DGGITQSPKYLFRKEGQNVTLSCEQNLNHDAMYWYRQDPGQGLRLIYYSQIVNDFQKGDIAEGYSVSREKKESFPLTVTSAQKNPTAFYLCARTKGGNQPQHFGDGTRLSIL.

V and J are TRBV11-2 and TRBJ2-7, with 8 bases lining up with TRBD2. The ends lost 3 bases at V and 4 bases at J; junction bases unmatched: 8. The CDR3 has 15 amino acids. The germline V gene encodes CDR1 SGHAT and CDR2 FQNNGV. CDR3 DNA: TGTGCCAGCAGCTTGCAACTAGCGGAGAATTACGAGCAGTACTTC. Translating it yields CASSLQLAENYEQYF.

The chain uses TRBV5-1 and TRBJ2-4; possible D gene TRBD1, 6 bases. Germline values: CDR1 SGHRS, CDR2 YFSETQ. Trimming pared 4 bases from V and 2 bases from J, leaving 10 bases between. The CDR3 has 14 residues. CDR3 loop: CASSPGTTKNIQYF. The CDR3 DNA reads TGCGCCAGCAGCCCCGGGACAACCAAAAACATTCAGTACTTC.

The J gene is TRBJ1-2, the V gene TRBV28; D remains ambiguous. CDR1 MDHEN and CDR2 SYDVKM come from the germline V gene. The CDR3 runs to 14 residues. The germline V and J ends were trimmed by 6 bases and 13 bases, with 24 bases remaining between them. This CDR3 reads CASRLWAAPYVLTF. CDR3 in DNA: TGTGCCAGCAGACTCTGGGCAGCTCCCTATGTTCTCACCTTC.

The chain combines TRBV27 with TRBJ2-2; 9 nucleotides agree with TRBD1. There are 15 residues in the CDR3. V was pared by 5 bases and J by 7 bases, with 8 bases of the junction left unmatched. Germline lookup yields CDR1 MNHEY and CDR2 SMNVEV (reference sequence). The CDR3 sequence is CASSPWTGVFGELFF. The CDR3 coding sequence is TGTGCCAGCAGTCCGTGGACAGGGGTGTTCGGGGAGCTGTTTTTT.

The chain couples TRBV25-1 to TRBJ1-5; possible D gene TRBD1, 6 bases. CDR1 MGHDK and CDR2 SYGVNS come from the germline V gene. The V end was cut by 10 bases, the J end by 6 bases, with 19 bases between. There are 14 residues in the CDR3. The DNA for the CDR3 is TGTGCCATCGACTTGGGGGCCCTCAGTCAGCCCCAGCATTTT. Translation: CAIDLGALSQPQHF.

This chain joins TRBV30 and TRBJ1-5; 9 bases line up with TRBD1. The V segment lost 2 bases and the J segment 7 bases; nucleotides outside the gene matches: 6. CDR3 length equals 14 residues. CDR1 GTSNPN and CDR2 SVGIG come from the germline V gene (reference sequence). DNA of the CDR3: TGTGCCTGGAGTCCCGGGACAGGGCACCAGCCCCAGCATTTT. Its protein product is CAWSPGTGHQPQHF.

CDR3 in amino acids: CASSLFGQGADGYTF. CDR3 nucleotides: TGTGCCAGCAGTTTATTTGGACAGGGAGCGGATGGCTACACCTTC. V and J are TRBV28 and TRBJ1-2; 8 positions match TRBD1. V lost 1 base, J lost 6 bases, and 7 bases stayed unmatched. CDR3 length equals 15 residues. Per the germline V gene, CDR1 is MDHEN and CDR2 is SYDVKM.

This clone was found a few times. This chain uses TRBV6-5 with TRBJ2-7, with 7 bases lining up with TRBD2. The CDR3 runs to 13 residues. V was clipped by 6 bases and J by 2 bases; unmatched bases: 4. CDR1 and CDR2 (germline): MNHEY, SVGAGI. DNA of the CDR3: TGTGCCAGCAGCCAGGGACTACCCTACGAGCAGTACTTC. Amino acids: CASSQGLPYEQYF.

This chain uses TRBV6-2 or TRBV6-3 with TRBJ2-7; D is ambiguous. Germline V gene lookup returns CDR1 MNHEY and CDR2 SVGEGT. Trimming stripped 5 bases from V and 2 bases from J, with 7 bases between. The CDR3 has 12 amino acids. CDR3 nucleotide sequence: TGTGCCAGCAGTGCCTCAGCCTACGAGCAGTACTTC. Translation: CASSASAYEQYF.

This chain connects TRBV15 to TRBJ1-2, with unresolved D. Per germline, CDR1 LNHNV and CDR2 YYDKDF (reference sequence). This CDR3 contains 14 residues. V was pared by 11 bases and J by 0 bases, with 16 bases between. Here the CDR3 reads CASSPARTNYGYTF. CDR3 nucleotides: TGTGCCTCTAGCCCCGCAAGGACTAACTATGGCTACACCTTC.

The CDR3 loop is CSVVGVAGASSYEQYF. CDR3 coding DNA: TGCAGCGTTGTCGGGGTAGCGGGAGCGAGCTCCTACGAGCAGTACTTC. The chain recombines TRBV29-1 with TRBJ2-7; 9 bases align to TRBD2. The CDR3 runs 16 residues. Germline V CDR1 and CDR2: SQVTM, ANQGSEA. V gave up 4 bases and J gave up 0 bases; unmatched junction bases: 10.

The chain recombines TRBV7-2 with TRBJ2-1; 12 bases are a match to TRBD2. Germline lookup yields CDR1 SGHTA and CDR2 FQGNSA. J lost 3 bases, V lost 7 bases, and 4 bases had no gene match. The CDR3 is made up of 15 amino acids. The CDR3 nucleotides read TGTGCCAGCAAATCGGGACTAGCGGGCTACAATGAGCAGTTCTTC. This sequence encodes CASKSGLAGYNEQFF.

The chain is built from TRBV9 and TRBJ2-2, with 8 positions matching TRBD2. Germline CDR1 reads SGDLS; CDR2 reads YYNGEE. The J segment lost 7 bases and the V segment lost 3 bases, leaving 8 bases of the junction unmatched. CDR3 length: 15 amino acids. The CDR3 DNA reads TGTGCCAGCAGCGCCCCCGGGAGGGTAAACGGGGAGCTGTTTTTT. Its protein is CASSAPGRVNGELFF.

The V call is TRBV9, the J call TRBJ1-4; D might be TRBD1 (6 bases). Germline CDR1 is SGDLS and CDR2 is YYNGEE. Between the trimmed V and J ends, which lost 0 bases and 8 bases, there was a span of 8 bases. The CDR3 loop spans 13 amino acids. The CDR3 reads CASSVGDREKLFF. In DNA form, the CDR3 reads TGTGCCAGCAGCGTAGGAGACAGGGAAAAACTGTTTTTT.

The chain is built from TRBV5-1 and TRBJ2-1; D is perhaps TRBD2 (5 bases). V lost 0 bases and J lost 0, with 7 bases in between. The CDR3 runs to 15 residues. Germline CDR1 SGHRS, CDR2 YFSETQ. The CDR3 spells CASSLGGSSYNEQFF. For the CDR3, the DNA is TGCGCCAGCAGCTTGGGTGGGAGCTCCTACAATGAGCAGTTCTTC.

The chain couples TRBV11-1 to TRBJ2-7, with 11 bases identical to TRBD2. Trimming removed 4 bases from V and 3 bases from J; junction bases left unmatched: 2. The CDR3 covers 14 residues. Germline V gene sequence: CDR1 SGHAT, CDR2 FQDESV (reference sequence). DNA of the CDR3: TGTGCCAGCAGCTGGACTAGCGGGTTCTACGAGCAGTACTTC. It is translated as CASSWTSGFYEQYF.

This sequence joins TRBV7-4 and TRBJ2-3; 8 bases are a match to TRBD1. This CDR3 has 15 amino acids. The V gene's germline CDR1 is SGHVT and CDR2 SQSDAQ. After removal of 2 bases from V and 1 base from J, the junction contained 2 bases not matched to a gene. The CDR3 bases are TGTGCCAGCAGCTTATCGGGACAGGGCACAGATACGCAGTATTTT. It is translated as CASSLSGQGTDTQYF.

The chain couples TRBV5-6 to TRBJ1-5; tentative D call: TRBD1 (6 bases). CDR3 size: 15 residues. The germline CDR1 and CDR2 sequences are SGHDT and YYEEEE. Trimming cost V 6 bases and J 2 bases, with 15 bases left between them. As DNA, the CDR3 is TGTGCCAGCACCAAAGGGGGTTGGGGCAATCAGCCCCAGCATTTT. Encoded protein: CASTKGGWGNQPQHF.

V usage is TRBV28 and J usage is TRBJ1-5; D ambiguous. Trimming took 3 bases from V and 5 from J, leaving 20 bases between them. Germline V CDR1 and CDR2: MDHEN, SYDVKM. CDR3 length: 17 residues. The CDR3 DNA reads as TGTGCCAGCAGTTTCTTTAGAGGCCCCGGCAGACATCAGCCCCAGCATTTT. Its translation: CASSFFRGPGRHQPQHF.

J is TRBJ2-3 and V is TRBV19; 7 bases line up with TRBD1. CDR1 is LNHDA, CDR2 SQIVND, per germline (reference sequence). The V gene end was trimmed by 1 base and the J gene end by 4 bases; junction bases not matched to a gene: 5. CDR3 length equals 15 residues. CDR3 sequence (DNA): TGTGCCAGTAGTATAGTGGCGCAGGGGGCAGATACGCAGTATTTT. It translates to CASSIVAQGADTQYF.

This clone was seen just once. The chain joins TRBV2 to TRBJ1-5, with TRBD1 matching over 7 bases. Germline CDR1 SNHLY, CDR2 FYNNEI. The CDR3 is 14 amino acids. With 5 bases clipped from V and 7 bases from J, the junction kept 8 bases outside the gene matches. CDR3 in amino acids: CASSPDRDDQPQHF. The CDR3, as DNA: TGTGCCAGCAGTCCCGACAGGGACGACCAGCCCCAGCATTTT.

The J gene is TRBJ1-3, the V gene TRBV7-3; D remains ambiguous. Germline V gives CDR1 SGHTA, CDR2 FQGTGA. The CDR3 consists of 13 residues. V was pared by 6 bases and J by 0 bases, with 6 bases between. CDR3 nucleotide sequence: TGTGCCAGCAGTACCGGCTCTGGAAACACCATATATTTT. Its protein is CASSTGSGNTIYF.

J is TRBJ2-7 and V is TRBV3-1 (or the pseudogene TRBV3-2); tentative D call: TRBD2 (5 bases). The CDR3 length is 15 residues. V lost 4 bases to trimming and J lost 6 bases, with 19 bases between them. Germline V gives CDR1 LGHDT, CDR2 YNNKEL (reference sequence). The CDR3 coding sequence is TGTGCCAGCAGCCCGGGAAGCGCGGTACCTCCCGAGCAGTACTTC. As protein: CASSPGSAVPPEQYF.

The V and J genes are TRBV9 and TRBJ1-6; maybe TRBD1 (6 bases). V was cut by 2 bases and J by 7 bases, with 16 bases left in between. The CDR3 has 16 residues. CDR1 is SGDLS, CDR2 YYNGEE, per germline. The CDR3 DNA follows: TGTGCCAGCAGCGTGAAGCCGGGACACGCGAATTCACCCCTCCACTTT. This codes for CASSVKPGHANSPLHF.

This clone was counted a few times. The V gene is TRBV7-9, the J gene TRBJ2-2; perhaps TRBD2 as D (5 bases). Deletions cut 4 bases from V and 3 bases from J, with 12 bases between. CDR1 and CDR2 from the germline V gene are SEHNR and FQNEAQ (reference sequence). The CDR3 has 15 amino acids. The CDR3 reads CASSSEEFDTGELFF. The CDR3 bases are TGTGCCAGCAGCTCGGAGGAGTTCGACACCGGGGAGCTGTTTTTT.

The chain uses TRBV7-2 and TRBJ2-7, with a possible D match to TRBD2 (6 bases). With 2 bases removed from V and 7 bases from J, the gap between germline ends came to 15 bases. This CDR3 has 14 amino acids. CDR1 SGHTA and CDR2 FQGNSA come from the germline V gene. The CDR3 reads CASSLSRPAGEQYF. The CDR3 DNA follows: TGTGCCAGCAGCTTAAGCAGACCCGCGGGGGAGCAGTACTTC.